Below are 10 T cell receptor beta chains sequenced from a single sample in a study of blood T cell repertoires in COVID-19. Profiled with immunoSEQ multiplex PCR; TCRdb holds only in-frame clones, not every one. The sample carries roughly 91,000 clones, around 80% recorded once. Sample: peripheral blood. Source of these receptors: a woman over 75 with acute or convalescent COVID-19.

This chain's CDR3 is CASSEPVWAANTEAFF. CDR3 coding DNA: TGTGCCAGTAGTGAGCCTGTTTGGGCCGCGAACACTGAAGCTTTCTTT. This chain uses TRBV19 with TRBJ1-1; no definite D call. The V gene lost 5 bases and the J gene lost 1 base, with 17 bases spanning the gap. Germline values: CDR1 LNHDA, CDR2 SQIVND (reference sequence). The CDR3 consists of 16 residues.

V gene TRBV5-1 combines with J gene TRBJ1-2; possible D gene TRBD1, 6 bases. There are 14 residues in the CDR3. V was clipped by 2 bases and J by 6 bases, with 14 bases between them. Germline V gene data show CDR1 as SGHRS and CDR2 as YFSETQ. This chain's CDR3 is CASSLETGLDGYTF. DNA for the CDR3: TGCGCCAGCAGCTTAGAAACAGGGCTAGATGGCTACACCTTC.

For the CDR3, the DNA is TGTGCCAGCAGCTTAGGGGCGACAGGGTGGGTGAACACTGAAGCTTTCTTT. Its protein is CASSLGATGWVNTEAFF. The rearrangement uses TRBV7-6 and TRBJ1-1; 7 nucleotides align to TRBD1. V shed 1 base and J 0 bases; nucleotides not matched to a gene: 8. CDR3 length equals 17 residues. CDR1 is SGHVS, CDR2 FNYEAQ, per germline.

In the case of this clone: At one of its ends the junction is not consistent with the germline gene, which may arise from a read error. The V call is TRBV5-1, the J call TRBJ1-3; maybe TRBD1 (5 bases). The CDR3 runs to 13 residues. CDR1 is SGHRS and CDR2 is YFSETQ in the germline V gene. The CDR3 DNA is TGCGCCAGCAGCTTTGGGACTGGGAACACCATATATTTT. Residues: CASSFGTGNTIYF.

The chain employs TRBV9 and TRBJ1-2, with 8 positions matching TRBD1. The CDR3 has 15 amino acids. Germline V gene sequence: CDR1 SGDLS, CDR2 YYNGEE. V gave up 3 bases and J gave up 4 bases; unmatched junction bases: 8. The CDR3 sequence: CASSAAGGLGYGYTF. The CDR3 DNA follows: TGTGCCAGCAGCGCTGCAGGGGGCCTCGGCTATGGCTACACCTTC.

The chain is built from TRBV6-2 or TRBV6-3 and TRBJ2-7, with D perhaps TRBD2 (6 bases). Looked up from germline, CDR1 is MNHEY and CDR2 is SVGEGT. Trimming cost V 4 bases and J 0 bases, with 13 bases left between them. The CDR3 has 15 residues. Here the CDR3 reads CASSWGGGSSYEQYF. CDR3 nucleotides: TGTGCCAGCAGTTGGGGAGGTGGGAGCTCCTACGAGCAGTACTTC.

This clone was picked up a small number of times. This rearrangement joins TRBV3-1 (or the pseudogene TRBV3-2) to TRBJ2-7, with D uncertain. The CDR3 contains 11 residues. Trimming removed 2 bases from V and 6 bases from J, with 5 bases in between. In germline, CDR1 is LGHDT, CDR2 YNNKEL (reference sequence). CDR3 coding DNA: TGTGCCAGCAGCCAATTCAGCGAGCAGTACTTC. It specifies CASSQFSEQYF.

This chain connects TRBV11-3 to TRBJ2-3, with 7 nucleotides matching TRBD2. The CDR3 contains 13 residues. Germline V gene sequence: CDR1 SGHNT, CDR2 YENEEA. J was trimmed by 1 base and V by 5 bases; bases with no gene match: 0. CDR3: CASSGRGTDTQYF. CDR3 coding DNA: TGTGCCAGCAGCGGGAGGGGCACAGATACGCAGTATTTT.

J is TRBJ1-2 and V is TRBV27; no reliable D call. The germline V gene encodes CDR1 MNHEY and CDR2 SMNVEV (reference sequence). This CDR3 has 13 residues. V was pared by 6 bases and J by 4 bases, with 12 bases between. CDR3 in DNA: TGTGCCAGCAGGAGGGTAAGAGGCTATGGCTACACCTTC. It yields the protein CASRRVRGYGYTF.

The rearrangement joins TRBV6-5 to TRBJ1-1, with 7 nucleotides matching TRBD1. The CDR3 is made up of 15 amino acids. Germline CDR1 MNHEY, CDR2 SVGAGI. Trimming took 6 bases from V and 1 from J; bases not matched to a gene: 8. CDR3 in amino acids: CASSLQGMSNTEAFF. CDR3 sequence (DNA): TGTGCCAGCAGCCTACAGGGGATGTCGAACACTGAAGCTTTCTTT.